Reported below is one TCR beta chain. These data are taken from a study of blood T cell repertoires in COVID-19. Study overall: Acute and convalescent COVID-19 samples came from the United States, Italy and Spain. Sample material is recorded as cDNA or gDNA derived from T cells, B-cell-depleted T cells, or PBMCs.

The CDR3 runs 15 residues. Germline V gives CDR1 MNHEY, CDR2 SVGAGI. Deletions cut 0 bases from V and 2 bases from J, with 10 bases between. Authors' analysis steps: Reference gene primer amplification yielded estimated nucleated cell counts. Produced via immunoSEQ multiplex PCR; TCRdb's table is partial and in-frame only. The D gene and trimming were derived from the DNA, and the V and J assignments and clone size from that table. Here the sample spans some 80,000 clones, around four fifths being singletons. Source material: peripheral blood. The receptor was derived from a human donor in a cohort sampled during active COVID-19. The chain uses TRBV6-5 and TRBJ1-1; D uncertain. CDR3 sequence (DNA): TGTGCCAGCAGTTACTCGACCGGGGTCAACACTGAAGCTTTCTTT. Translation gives CASSYSTGVNTEAFF.